Following are 13 T cell receptor beta chains from one sample sequenced in a study of pediatric ulcerative colitis. Profiled with immunoSEQ multiplex PCR; TCRdb holds only in-frame clones, not every one. The table has about 15,000 clones, about 90% seen once. The sequenced sample was blood. These receptors were taken from a boy aged 5-17 years with moderate ulcerative colitis.

The CDR3 reads CASSPRSSYEQYF. DNA for the CDR3: TGTGCCAGCTCACCAAGAAGCTCCTACGAGCAGTACTTC. The gene calls are TRBV18 and TRBJ2-7; D gene unclear. Germline CDR1 reads KGHSH; CDR2 reads LQKENI. V was shortened by 2 bases and J by 0 bases, with 5 bases between the two germline ends. The CDR3 is 13 residues long.

As concerns this clone: A junction end diverges from the germline sequence, so it may reflect a read error. The rearrangement links TRBV6-6 to TRBJ2-7; the D gene is possibly TRBD1 (6 bases). This CDR3 contains 13 residues. CDR1 is MNHNY and CDR2 is SVGAGI in the germline V gene (reference sequence). CDR3 amino acids: CACSQMGAREQYF. In nucleotides, the CDR3 is TGTGCCTGCAGTCAAATGGGGGCCCGCGAGCAGTACTTC.

The rearrangement joins TRBV10-2 to TRBJ2-1; TRBD2 agrees at 16 bases. V lost 2 bases to trimming and J lost 5 bases; unmatched junction nucleotides: 6. Germline CDR1 WSHSY, CDR2 SAAADI. CDR3 length: 18 residues. CDR3: CASSEPGLAGGWDNEQFF. The CDR3 coding sequence is TGCGCCAGCAGTGAGCCGGGACTAGCGGGAGGGTGGGACAATGAGCAGTTCTTC.

This clone was detected once. The gene calls are TRBV5-1 and TRBJ1-2; TRBD1 is a possible D gene (6 bases). This CDR3 spans 15 amino acids. The V gene lost 0 bases and the J gene lost 5 bases, with 14 bases spanning the gap. Germline values: CDR1 SGHRS, CDR2 YFSETQ. The CDR3 DNA reads TGCGCCAGCAGCTTGGAGCCCGTAGGGGGGTATGGCTACACCTTC. Its protein product is CASSLEPVGGYGYTF.

This chain links TRBV6-5 with TRBJ2-7; 8 bases agree with TRBD1. V lost 4 bases and J lost 7; bases outside the gene matches: 12. The CDR3 contains 15 residues. Germline CDR1 and CDR2: MNHEY and SVGAGI. The CDR3 DNA reads TGTGCCAGCAGTTCCCCGGGACAGGCCAGAGGAGAGCAGTACTTC. As protein: CASSSPGQARGEQYF.

This clone was seen more than once but under ten times. The chain employs TRBV28 and TRBJ1-5; D not certain. Germline-derived CDR1 and CDR2 are MDHEN and SYDVKM. The CDR3 has 13 residues. Trimming pared 4 bases from V and 5 bases from J, leaving 9 bases between. The CDR3 loop reads CASSSQRYQPQHF. The CDR3 DNA follows: TGTGCCAGCAGTTCACAACGCTATCAGCCCCAGCATTTT.

This chain connects TRBV7-9 to TRBJ2-2; a possible D gene is TRBD2 (6 bases). The CDR3 consists of 14 residues. Germline V gives CDR1 SEHNR, CDR2 FQNEAQ (reference sequence). The V end lost 7 bases, the J end lost 4 bases, and 13 bases lay between the germline ends. The CDR3 sequence: CASNPEGTTGELFF. CDR3 nucleotide sequence: TGTGCCAGCAACCCGGAGGGAACCACCGGGGAGCTGTTTTTT.

The chain recombines TRBV14 with TRBJ2-7; a possible D gene is TRBD1 (5 bases). The CDR3 has 14 residues. V shed 4 bases and J shed 5 bases, with 15 bases lying between them. Germline-derived CDR1 and CDR2 are SGHDN and FVKESK. CDR3 protein: CASSLQPRVDEQYF. DNA for the CDR3: TGTGCCAGCAGCCTACAACCCAGGGTGGACGAGCAGTACTTC.

The chain is built from TRBV25-1 and TRBJ2-5; 7 bases map to TRBD1. V shed 3 bases, J shed 1 base, and the junction held 5 bases outside the gene matches. The CDR3 loop spans 15 amino acids. Germline assignment: CDR1 MGHDK and CDR2 SYGVNS. CDR3 residues: CASSDPRDSQETQYF. CDR3 nucleotides: TGTGCCAGCAGTGACCCCCGGGACAGCCAAGAGACCCAGTACTTC. Full variable domain (rest looked up from reference TRBV25-1 and TRBJ2-5): EADIYQTPRYLVIGTGKKITLECSQTMGHDKMYWYQQDPGMELHLIHYSYGVNSTEKGDLSSESTVSRIRTEHFPLTLESARPSHTSQYLCASSDPRDSQETQYFGPGTRLLVL.

The chain has TRBV18 and TRBJ2-1; tentative D call: TRBD1 (5 bases). CDR1 and CDR2 from the germline V gene are KGHSH and LQKENI. CDR3 length equals 15 residues. Trimming cost V 3 bases and J 4 bases, with 13 bases left between them. The CDR3 region is CASSPTAQKYNEQFF. In nucleotides, the CDR3 is TGTGCCAGCTCACCGACAGCGCAAAAGTACAATGAGCAGTTCTTC. Combining the CDR3 with reference TRBV18 and TRBJ2-1 gives the whole variable domain NAGVMQNPRHLVRRRGQEARLRCSPMKGHSHVYWYRQLPEEGLKFMVYLQKENIIDESGMPKERFSAEFPKEGPSILRIQQVVRGDSAAYFCASSPTAQKYNEQFFGPGTRLTVL.

This clone was observed once. The genes are TRBV5-1 and TRBJ2-5; 7 nucleotides align to TRBD2. Per germline, CDR1 SGHRS and CDR2 YFSETQ. The ends lost 1 base at V and 1 base at J; junction bases unmatched: 4. The CDR3 spans 15 residues. This CDR3 is CASSLIAGPQETQYF. DNA of the CDR3: TGCGCCAGCAGCTTGATAGCGGGCCCCCAAGAGACCCAGTACTTC.

The chain joins TRBV4-2 to TRBJ1-1; D unclear. The germline CDR1 and CDR2 sequences are LGHNA and YNFKEQ. V was trimmed by 9 bases and J by 0 bases, leaving 14 bases between them. This CDR3 is built from 14 residues. CDR3 protein: CASTEGLMNTEAFF. The CDR3 nucleotides are TGTGCCAGTACGGAGGGCCTAATGAACACTGAAGCTTTCTTT.

This clone showed up just a few times. The rearrangement uses TRBV2 and TRBJ1-3; D remains ambiguous. V was pared by 2 bases and J by 1 base, with 6 bases between. Germline V gives CDR1 SNHLY, CDR2 FYNNEI. The CDR3 sequence is 14 residues long. This CDR3 is CASSEPRSGNTIYF. CDR3 nucleotides: TGTGCCAGCAGTGAACCCCGTTCTGGAAACACCATATATTTT.